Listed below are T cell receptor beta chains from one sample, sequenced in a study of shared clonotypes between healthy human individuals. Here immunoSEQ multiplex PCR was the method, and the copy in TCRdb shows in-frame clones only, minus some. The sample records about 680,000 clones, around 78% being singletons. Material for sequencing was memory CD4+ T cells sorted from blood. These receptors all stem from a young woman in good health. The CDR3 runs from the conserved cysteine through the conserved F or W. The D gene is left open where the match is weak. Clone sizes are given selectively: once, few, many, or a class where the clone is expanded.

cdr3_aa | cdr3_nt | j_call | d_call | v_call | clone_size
CAISGPGDEAFF | TGTGCCATCAGTGGGCCAGGGGATGAAGCTTTCTTT | TRBJ1-1 | . | TRBV10-3 | .
CASTGQGYEQYF | TGCGCCAGCACGGGACAGGGCTACGAGCAGTACTTC | TRBJ2-7 | TRBD1 | TRBV10-1 | .
CASSEGQNYEQYF | TGTGCCAGCAGCGAAGGACAGAACTACGAGCAGTACTTC | TRBJ2-7 | . | TRBV28 | .
CASIAPGLAGINEQFF | TGTGCCAGCATAGCTCCGGGACTAGCGGGAATCAATGAGCAGTTCTTC | TRBJ2-1 | TRBD2 | TRBV2 | .
CASSRLQETQYF | TGTGCCAGCAGCAGACTCCAAGAGACCCAGTACTTC | TRBJ2-5 | . | TRBV7-2 | .
CASSLDPGSEDYGYTF | TGCGCCAGCAGCTTGGACCCGGGCAGTGAGGACTATGGCTACACCTTC | TRBJ1-2 | . | TRBV5-1 | .
CASRGDGNQPQHF | TGTGCCAGCAGGGGCGACGGTAATCAGCCCCAGCATTTT | TRBJ1-5 | . | TRBV2 | few
CASSPGHRMYNEQFF | TGTGCCAGCAGTCCCGGACACCGAATGTACAATGAGCAGTTCTTC | TRBJ2-1 | . | TRBV6-5 | many
CASSPIGYWDTEAFF | TGTGCCAGCAGCCCAATCGGCTACTGGGACACTGAAGCTTTCTTT | TRBJ1-1 | . | TRBV14 | .
CASSYKTWGAGANVLTF | TGTGCCAGCAGTTACAAAACTTGGGGGGCTGGGGCCAACGTCCTGACTTTC | TRBJ2-6 | . | TRBV27 | once
CASSLEGGVEQYF | TGTGCCAGCAGCTTAGAGGGGGGAGTGGAGCAGTACTTC | TRBJ2-7 | . | TRBV11-2 | .
CASSELLGRGELFF | TGTGCCAGCAGTGAACTCTTAGGGCGGGGGGAGCTGTTTTTT | TRBJ2-2 | . | TRBV2 | .
CASSLSGAKNIQYF | TGTGCCAGCAGCTTATCAGGGGCCAAAAACATTCAGTACTTC | TRBJ2-4 | . | TRBV7-6 | few
CASSLGTSGRHRRETQYF | TGCGCCAGCAGCTTGGGGACTAGCGGGAGGCACCGGAGAGAGACCCAGTACTTC | TRBJ2-5 | TRBD2 | TRBV5-1 | once
CASSQDRGNQPQHF | TGCGCCAGCAGCCAAGACAGGGGCAATCAGCCCCAGCATTTT | TRBJ1-5 | . | TRBV4-1 | few
CASSFAGDNTEAFF | TGCGCCAGCAGCTTTGCAGGGGACAACACTGAAGCTTTCTTT | TRBJ1-1 | . | TRBV5-1 | once
CASKGTSGHTDTQYF | TGTGCCAGCAAAGGGACTAGCGGGCACACAGATACGCAGTATTTT | TRBJ2-3 | TRBD2 | TRBV28 | once
CASRDDRAQHF | TGTGCCAGCAGGGACGACAGGGCGCAGCATTTT | TRBJ1-5 | TRBD1 | TRBV6-1 | .
CASSLAGGTDTQYF | TGTGCCAGCAGTTTAGCGGGAGGCACAGATACGCAGTATTTT | TRBJ2-3 | TRBD2 | TRBV6-4 | many
CASSIDRNYEQYF | TGTGCCAGTAGTATAGATCGGAACTACGAGCAGTACTTC | TRBJ2-7 | . | TRBV19 | .
CAISIVWTNEQYF | TGTGCCATCAGCATCGTTTGGACTAACGAGCAGTACTTC | TRBJ2-7 | . | TRBV10-3 | .
CASSSGTSGPYEQYF | TGTGCCAGCAGTTCCGGGACTAGCGGTCCCTACGAGCAGTACTTC | TRBJ2-7 | TRBD2 | TRBV7-9 | .
CASSGDGGNTEAFF | TGTGCCAGCAGTGGGGATGGGGGTAACACTGAAGCTTTCTTT | TRBJ1-1 | . | TRBV2 | once
CASSDPSDPNNEQFF | TGCGCCAGCAGCGACCCTAGCGACCCGAACAATGAGCAGTTCTTC | TRBJ2-1 | . | TRBV4-1 | .
CAWRGQFHSSPLHF | TGTGCCTGGAGGGGACAGTTTCATAGTTCACCCCTCCACTTT | TRBJ1-6 | TRBD1 | TRBV30 | .
CAISVDNSPLHF | TGTGCCATCAGTGTTGATAATTCACCCCTCCACTTT | TRBJ1-6 | . | TRBV10-3 | many
CASRESGGPGILRTEAFF | TGTGCCAGCAGAGAATCAGGGGGCCCTGGGATATTGAGAACTGAAGCTTTCTTT | TRBJ1-1 | TRBD1 | TRBV6-1 | .
CAWSVRGNNEQFF | TGTGCCTGGAGTGTACGTGGTAACAATGAGCAGTTCTTC | TRBJ2-1 | . | TRBV30 | .
CASHLLQGSDTRYF | TGCGCCAGCCATCTGCTCCAGGGGTCAGATACGCGGTATTTT | TRBJ2-3 | . | TRBV5-1 | .
CASSFRAGQETQYF | TGTGCCAGCAGCTTTAGGGCGGGGCAAGAGACCCAGTACTTC | TRBJ2-5 | . | TRBV5-4 | .
CASSQGKGVNGELFF | TGCGCCAGCAGCCAAGGAAAGGGCGTGAACGGGGAGCTGTTTTTT | TRBJ2-2 | . | TRBV4-1 | .
CASSSLLLRLAGDHEQYF | TGTGCCAGCAGCTCGCTACTCCTCCGACTAGCGGGAGACCACGAGCAGTACTTC | TRBJ2-7 | TRBD2 | TRBV11-2 | .
CASSPGLAGSNEQFF | TGTGCCAGCAGCCCGGGACTAGCAGGATCCAATGAGCAGTTCTTC | TRBJ2-1 | TRBD2 | TRBV5-5 | once